This TCR beta chain was recorded in a study of shared clonotypes between healthy human individuals. J was trimmed by 6 bases and V by 4 bases; bases with no gene match: 8. The CDR3 sequence is 16 residues long. Germline values: CDR1 SGHVS, CDR2 FNYEAQ. Regarding the study as a whole: The rarefaction results pointed to incomplete sorted-subset sequencing despite large depth. Larger estimated richness was generally seen in naive subsets than in memory subsets.

This clone was seen a handful of times. What it binds is unknown. Repertoires were generated with immunoSEQ multiplex PCR, while TCRdb's copy carries only in-frame clones and drops some. The data contain hundreds of thousands of clones, roughly 70% of them singletons. This sequence was found in a man younger than 40 in good health. Source material: memory CD4+ T cells sorted from blood. Subset meaning: CD45RA-negative fraction. The genes are TRBV7-6 and TRBJ2-5; 13 nucleotides match TRBD2. The CDR3 DNA sequence: TGTGCCAGCAGCTCCACGAGGACTAGCGGGAGTCAGACCCAGTACTTC. It yields the protein CASSSTRTSGSQTQYF.